This entry lists 13 T cell receptor beta chains sequenced from one sample in a study of shared clonotypes between healthy human individuals. Using immunoSEQ multiplex PCR, the repertoire was profiled, and TCRdb retains in-frame clones only, with some absent. The data show about 450,000 clones, roughly 78% seen once. The sample comprised PBMCs. Receptors originate from a woman between 40 and 50 years old in good health. Some clones in this sample may be carry-over from other donors' samples.

The gene calls are TRBV11-2 and TRBJ1-4, with D uncertain. CDR1 is SGHAT and CDR2 is FQNNGV in the germline V gene. V lost 0 bases, J lost 8 bases, and 7 bases lay in between. This CDR3 has 13 amino acids. CDR3 sequence: CASSLDAREKLFF. The CDR3 bases are TGTGCCAGCAGCTTAGATGCAAGGGAAAAACTGTTTTTT.

This rearrangement joins TRBV27 to TRBJ2-4; 11 nucleotides agree with TRBD1. Trimming took 2 bases from V and 6 from J; bases not matched to a gene: 3. Germline assignment: CDR1 MNHEY and CDR2 SMNVEV (reference sequence). This CDR3 region has 15 residues. This CDR3 is CASSLDGTGGNIQYF. The CDR3, as DNA: TGTGCCAGCAGTTTAGACGGGACAGGGGGAAACATTCAGTACTTC.

V usage is TRBV2 and J usage is TRBJ1-5, with 12 positions matching TRBD1. The V gene's germline CDR1 is SNHLY and CDR2 FYNNEI. This CDR3 has 15 residues. The ends lost 6 bases at V and 5 bases at J; junction bases unmatched: 5. The CDR3: CASSYGTGGHQPQHF. The CDR3 DNA reads TGTGCCAGCAGCTATGGGACAGGGGGCCATCAGCCCCAGCATTTT.

The chain uses TRBV4-2 and TRBJ1-2, with TRBD1 identical over 10 bases. This CDR3 has 18 residues. Germline V gene lookup returns CDR1 LGHNA and CDR2 YNFKEQ. Trimming removed 0 bases from V and 0 bases from J; junction bases left unmatched: 7. The CDR3 coding sequence is TGTGCCAGCAGCCAAGATTTGTGGGACAGGGGATCTAACTATGGCTACACCTTC. This codes for CASSQDLWDRGSNYGYTF.

V and J are TRBV5-1 and TRBJ1-4; D not certain. The V and J ends lost 3 bases and 0 bases respectively, with 9 bases between them. Germline V gene lookup returns CDR1 SGHRS and CDR2 YFSETQ. The CDR3 extends over 15 amino acids. In DNA form, the CDR3 reads TGCGCCAGCAGCTGGGCGAGTGCAACTAATGAAAAACTGTTTTTT. Residues: CASSWASATNEKLFF. The full variable domain, its missing parts supplied by reference TRBV5-1 and TRBJ1-4, is KAGVTQTPRYLIKTRGQQVTLSCSPISGHRSVSWYQQTPGQGLQFLFEYFSETQRNKGNFPGRFSGRQFSNSRSEMNVSTLELGDSALYLCASSWASATNEKLFFGSGTQLSVL.

This clone appeared a few times. V is TRBV7-2 and J is TRBJ2-2; D is undetermined. Deletions cut 1 base from V and 3 bases from J, with 6 bases between. Germline V gene lookup returns CDR1 SGHTA and CDR2 FQGNSA. CDR3 length equals 14 residues. The CDR3 sequence: CASSLVRDTGELFF. The DNA of the CDR3 is TGTGCCAGCAGCTTAGTAAGGGACACCGGGGAGCTGTTTTTT. The full variable domain, with the rest looked up from reference TRBV7-2 and TRBJ2-2, is GAGVSQSPSNKVTEKGKDVELRCDPISGHTALYWYRQSLGQGLEFLIYFQGNSAPDKSGLPSDRFSAERTGGSVSTLTIQRTQQEDSAVYLCASSLVRDTGELFFGEGSRLTVL.

Only one count was recorded for this clone. The DNA for the CDR3 is TGTGCCAGCAGTTACTCGATGGTTAAACAGTACTTC. This gives the protein CASSYSMVKQYF. This chain uses TRBV6-6 with TRBJ2-5; no firm D call. This CDR3 contains 12 residues. In germline, CDR1 is MNHNY, CDR2 SVGAGI (reference sequence). V lost 0 bases, J lost 11 bases, and 10 bases lay in between.

This clone was seen more than once but under ten times. Mismatch with germline at one junction end may stem from a read error. The chain is built from TRBV10-3 and TRBJ1-2; possible D gene TRBD1, 6 bases. CDR1 ENHRY and CDR2 SYGVKD come from the germline V gene. The CDR3 runs to 12 residues. The CDR3 reads CAISESRRDMVF. The CDR3 region has the DNA TGTGCCATCAGTGAGTCGAGAAGGGACATGGTCTTC.

The chain links TRBV6-4 to TRBJ2-6; tentative D call: TRBD2 (6 bases). The CDR3 totals 16 residues. V was pared by 8 bases and J by 0 bases, with 14 bases between. Per germline, CDR1 MRHNA and CDR2 SNTAGT. CDR3 amino acids: CASSKDGGSGANVLTF. In DNA form, the CDR3 reads TGTGCCAGCTCCAAGGACGGGGGCTCTGGGGCCAACGTCCTGACTTTC.

V is TRBV9 and J is TRBJ2-1, with TRBD2 matching over 8 bases. Per the germline V gene, CDR1 is SGDLS and CDR2 is YYNGEE. The J segment lost 2 bases and the V segment lost 3 bases, leaving 10 bases of the junction unmatched. The CDR3 covers 17 residues. The CDR3 is CASSGGYGTRAYNEQFF. CDR3 nucleotide sequence: TGTGCCAGCAGCGGGGGCTACGGGACTAGGGCCTACAATGAGCAGTTCTTC.

This clone has a handful of counts. The genes are TRBV28 and TRBJ1-4; D gene unclear. V was pared by 3 bases and J by 2 bases, with 13 bases between. Germline V gene data show CDR1 as MDHEN and CDR2 as SYDVKM. The CDR3 runs to 16 residues. CDR3 DNA sequence: TGTGCCAGCAGTTTCCCTGGGGTTGGCACTAATGAAAAACTGTTTTTT. This sequence encodes CASSFPGVGTNEKLFF.

The chain employs TRBV5-1 and TRBJ2-1, with D unclear. Per the germline V gene, CDR1 is SGHRS and CDR2 is YFSETQ. Deletions cut 4 bases from V and 2 bases from J, with 10 bases between. CDR3 length: 14 amino acids. The CDR3, as DNA: TGCGCCAGCAGCCGGTCTAGTGCCTACAATGAGCAGTTCTTC. This encodes CASSRSSAYNEQFF.

This chain connects TRBV5-1 to TRBJ2-2; a possible D gene is TRBD1 (5 bases). Trimming cost V 3 bases and J 3 bases, with 12 bases left between them. Germline assignment: CDR1 SGHRS and CDR2 YFSETQ. This CDR3 comprises 15 residues. CDR3 nucleotide sequence: TGCGCCAGCAGCTCCCTAACAGGAGACACCGGGGAGCTGTTTTTT. It specifies CASSSLTGDTGELFF.